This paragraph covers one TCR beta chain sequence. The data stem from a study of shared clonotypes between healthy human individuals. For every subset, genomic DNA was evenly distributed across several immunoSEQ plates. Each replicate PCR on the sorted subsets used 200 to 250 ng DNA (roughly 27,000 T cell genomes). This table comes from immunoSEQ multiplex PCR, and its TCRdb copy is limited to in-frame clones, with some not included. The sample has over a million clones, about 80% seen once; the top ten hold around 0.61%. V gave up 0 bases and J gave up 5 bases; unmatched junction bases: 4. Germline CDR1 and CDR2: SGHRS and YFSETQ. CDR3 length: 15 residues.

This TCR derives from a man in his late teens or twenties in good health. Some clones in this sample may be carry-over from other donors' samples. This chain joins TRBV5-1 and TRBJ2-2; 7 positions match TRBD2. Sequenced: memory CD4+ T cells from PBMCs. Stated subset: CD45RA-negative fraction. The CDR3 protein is CASSLVAGETGELFF. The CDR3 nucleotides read TGCGCCAGCAGCTTGGTGGCGGGAGAGACCGGGGAGCTGTTTTTT.